This T cell receptor (beta chain) stems from a study of shared clonotypes between healthy human individuals. Produced via immunoSEQ multiplex PCR; TCRdb's table is partial and in-frame only. The sample shows about 770,000 clones, roughly two thirds of them seen only once. Adult donors, all healthy and HIV-negative, had no recent acute infections or vaccinations. CD4+ cell separation produced CD45RA+ naive and CD45RA-negative memory subsets. The CDR3 length is 12 residues. The V end lost 1 base, the J end lost 8 bases, and 7 bases lay between the germline ends. Germline V lookup: CDR1 SGHRS, CDR2 YFSETQ.

This clonotype was sampled from a woman in her 30s in good health. Sequences were obtained from memory CD4+ T cells sorted from blood. The subset here: CD45RA-negative fraction. The V call is TRBV5-1, the J call TRBJ2-1; D gene ambiguous. CDR3 sequence: CASSLKGDEQFF. CDR3 coding DNA: TGCGCCAGCAGCTTGAAAGGCGATGAGCAGTTCTTC. The variable domain in full, completed from reference TRBV5-1 and TRBJ2-1, reads KAGVTQTPRYLIKTRGQQVTLSCSPISGHRSVSWYQQTPGQGLQFLFEYFSETQRNKGNFPGRFSGRQFSNSRSEMNVSTLELGDSALYLCASSLKGDEQFFGPGTRLTVL.